The 22 T cell receptor beta chains presented below share a single source sample, sequenced in a study of shared clonotypes between healthy human individuals. Generated by immunoSEQ multiplex PCR, the TCRdb table keeps only in-frame clones and is missing some. The profile shows hundreds of thousands of clones, roughly three quarters of them singletons. The source material was PBMCs. These receptors originate from a woman aged 40 to 55 in good health. Some clones in this sample may be carry-over from other donors' samples.

The chain couples TRBV4-2 to TRBJ2-1; 13 bases map to TRBD2. The V and J ends lost 4 bases and 11 bases, in that order; junction bases with no gene match: 5. Germline V gene lookup returns CDR1 LGHNA and CDR2 YNFKEQ. The CDR3 extends over 14 amino acids. The CDR3 DNA follows: TGTGCCAGCAGCCCCGGACTAGCGGGAGCAAAGCAGTTCTTC. This sequence encodes CASSPGLAGAKQFF.

The rearrangement links TRBV27 to TRBJ2-3, with D possibly being TRBD1 (6 bases). Germline V lookup: CDR1 MNHEY, CDR2 SMNVEV (reference sequence). There are 13 residues in the CDR3. Between the trimmed V and J ends, which lost 2 bases and 8 bases, there was a span of 11 bases. The CDR3 protein is CASSLVGATTQYF. In DNA, the CDR3 is TGTGCCAGCAGTTTAGTGGGGGCCACTACGCAGTATTTT.

The chain has TRBV28 and TRBJ1-3; D may be TRBD1 (6 bases). Germline CDR1 MDHEN, CDR2 SYDVKM. CDR3 length: 12 residues. Trimming took off 7 bases at V and 6 bases at J, with 10 bases between the two ends. CDR3 amino acids: CASKGVLNTIYF. The CDR3, as DNA: TGTGCCAGCAAGGGGGTCCTAAACACCATATATTTT. The full variable domain, completed using reference TRBV28 and TRBJ1-3, is DVKVTQSSRYLVKRTGEKVFLECVQDMDHENMFWYRQDPGLGLRLIYFSYDVKMKEKGDIPEGYSVSREKKERFSLILESASTNQTSMYLCASKGVLNTIYFGEGSWLTVV.

V and J are TRBV10-3 and TRBJ1-1, with D hard to call. The CDR3 has 14 residues. The V end lost 6 bases, the J end lost 5 bases, and 16 bases lay between the germline ends. Per the germline V gene, CDR1 is ENHRY and CDR2 is SYGVKD. CDR3 DNA: TGTGCCATCAGCGAAGGGCCGAGCGGGACTGAAGCTTTCTTT. Translated: CAISEGPSGTEAFF.

V usage is TRBV30 and J usage is TRBJ2-1; D perhaps matches TRBD2 (5 bases). Germline assignment: CDR1 GTSNPN and CDR2 SVGIG (reference sequence). V lost 0 bases to trimming and J lost 1 base, with 7 bases between them. The CDR3 length is 14 residues. The CDR3 region has the DNA TGTGCCTGGAGTGTACGGGGATCCTACAATGAGCAGTTCTTC. Amino acids: CAWSVRGSYNEQFF.

This chain uses TRBV30 with TRBJ1-1, with a tentative D call TRBD1 (6 bases). This CDR3 comprises 14 residues. Trimming removed 2 bases at V and 1 base at J, with 11 bases between. The V gene's germline CDR1 is GTSNPN and CDR2 SVGIG (reference sequence). As DNA, the CDR3 is TGTGCCTGGAGTCCAGGGGCAGGGAACACTGAAGCTTTCTTT. Protein: CAWSPGAGNTEAFF.

This rearrangement joins TRBV4-3 to TRBJ2-7; 9 bases line up with TRBD1. The CDR3 has 16 amino acids. In germline, CDR1 is LGHNA, CDR2 YSLEER. V lost 4 bases to trimming and J lost 2 bases; unmatched junction nucleotides: 9. The CDR3 sequence is CASSRSGTGSPYEQYF. The CDR3 coding sequence is TGCGCCAGCAGCCGGAGCGGGACAGGGTCCCCCTACGAGCAGTACTTC.

A few counts support this clone. J is TRBJ1-4 and V is TRBV19; perhaps TRBD1 as D (6 bases). In germline, CDR1 is LNHDA, CDR2 SQIVND (reference sequence). The CDR3 has 15 residues. The germline V and J ends were trimmed by 5 bases and 4 bases, with 14 bases remaining between them. The CDR3 spells CASSPPGQLNEKLFF. In DNA form, the CDR3 reads TGTGCCAGTAGTCCCCCGGGACAACTTAATGAAAAACTGTTTTTT.

This chain links TRBV11-2 with TRBJ2-5; the D gene is possibly TRBD2 (6 bases). Trimming pared 0 bases from V and 7 bases from J, leaving 18 bases between. The CDR3 extends over 16 amino acids. From germline, CDR1 is SGHAT and CDR2 FQNNGV. The CDR3 spells CASSLDGAGRWGTQYF. As DNA, the CDR3 is TGTGCCAGCAGCTTAGATGGCGCGGGGAGGTGGGGGACCCAGTACTTC.

A note on this clone: Other nucleotide sequences from this sample produce the same CDR3. The rearrangement uses TRBV6-5 and TRBJ2-7; D gene unclear. Germline-derived CDR1 and CDR2 are MNHEY and SVGAGI. V was cut by 0 bases and J by 7 bases, with 10 bases left in between. The CDR3 length is 13 residues. This CDR3 is CASSYSGPREQYF. CDR3 in DNA: TGTGCCAGCAGTTACTCGGGCCCGCGAGAGCAGTACTTC.

This clone was found once. The rearrangement uses TRBV6-5 and TRBJ1-4; D may be TRBD1 (5 bases). V was shortened by 0 bases and J by 8 bases, with 13 bases between the two germline ends. This CDR3 comprises 15 residues. Germline-derived CDR1 and CDR2 are MNHEY and SVGAGI. The CDR3 DNA is TGTGCCAGCAGTTACTCAAGGCGGGACGGGGAAAAACTGTTTTTT. This gives the protein CASSYSRRDGEKLFF.

This clone was recorded once. The J gene is TRBJ2-7, the V gene TRBV28; D gene ambiguous. The V gene lost 4 bases and the J gene lost 1 base, with 8 bases spanning the gap. This CDR3 is built from 13 residues. In germline, CDR1 is MDHEN, CDR2 SYDVKM. The CDR3 reads CASSSSPSYEQYF. The CDR3 bases are TGTGCCAGCAGTTCCTCACCTTCCTACGAGCAGTACTTC.

V is TRBV6-1 and J is TRBJ2-5; D tentatively fits TRBD1 or TRBD2 (5 bases each). V lost 2 bases and J 3 bases, leaving 19 bases between the germline ends. CDR1 MNHNS and CDR2 SASEGT come from the germline V gene. The CDR3 is 17 amino acids. CDR3 protein: CASSENEAGRGKETQYF. CDR3 coding DNA: TGTGCCAGCAGTGAAAACGAGGCAGGGAGAGGTAAAGAGACCCAGTACTTC.

The CDR3: CASRWGAAGELFF. DNA of the CDR3: TGTGCCAGCAGATGGGGGGCTGCCGGGGAGCTGTTTTTT. V usage is TRBV2 and J usage is TRBJ2-2; D possibly uses TRBD1 or TRBD2 (6 bases each). CDR3 length equals 13 residues. Germline V gene sequence: CDR1 SNHLY, CDR2 FYNNEI. The V end was cut by 6 bases, the J end by 6 bases, with 11 bases between. Full variable domain (outside the CDR3, taken from reference TRBV2 and TRBJ2-2): EPEVTQTPSHQVTQMGQEVILRCVPISNHLYFYWYRQILGQKVEFLVSFYNNEISEKSEIFDDQFSVERPDGSNFTLKIRSTKLEDSAMYFCASRWGAAGELFFGEGSRLTVL.

This clone was seen a few times. The chain joins TRBV6-4 to TRBJ2-6; D unresolved. V lost 0 bases and J lost 4, with 4 bases in between. This CDR3 spans 14 amino acids. Germline V CDR1 and CDR2: MRHNA, SNTAGT. The DNA of the CDR3 is TGTGCCAGCAGTGACTCAACCGGGGCCAACGTCCTGACTTTC. Its protein is CASSDSTGANVLTF.

The genes are TRBV10-1 and TRBJ1-1, with TRBD1 identical over 9 bases. There are 15 residues in the CDR3. V lost 6 bases, J lost 4 bases, and 9 bases stayed unmatched. The germline V gene encodes CDR1 WNHNN and CDR2 SYGVQD (reference sequence). In nucleotides, the CDR3 is TGCGCCAGCAGCCAACCACAGGGGGCAGGCACTGAAGCTTTCTTT. Amino acid sequence: CASSQPQGAGTEAFF.

The V gene is TRBV5-1, the J gene TRBJ2-2; 7 bases match TRBD2. Germline values: CDR1 SGHRS, CDR2 YFSETQ. V lost 3 bases to trimming and J lost 3 bases; unmatched junction nucleotides: 2. The CDR3 sequence is 14 residues long. CDR3 sequence: CASSSLADTGELFF. The DNA for the CDR3 is TGCGCCAGCAGCTCCCTAGCGGACACCGGGGAGCTGTTTTTT.

V is TRBV7-9 and J is TRBJ2-3, with a weak D call TRBD2 (6 bases). This CDR3 has 15 residues. V gave up 6 bases and J gave up 0 bases, with 13 bases separating them. Germline V gene data show CDR1 as SEHNR and CDR2 as FQNEAQ (reference sequence). Written as DNA, the CDR3 is TGTGCCAGCAGAACGCGGGACTTCAGCACAGATACGCAGTATTTT. The encoded protein is CASRTRDFSTDTQYF.

This clone was found a few times. This chain links TRBV20-1 with TRBJ1-2; unclear D gene. The V end was cut by 4 bases, the J end by 10 bases, with 10 bases between. Germline V lookup: CDR1 DFQATT, CDR2 SNEGSKA (reference sequence). There are 10 residues in the CDR3. CDR3 DNA sequence: TGCAGTGCTAAGGTTCCCGACTACACCTTC. Translated, it gives CSAKVPDYTF.

The chain links TRBV4-1 to TRBJ2-7; TRBD2 might be the D (6 bases). V gave up 1 base and J gave up 6 bases, with 16 bases separating them. The CDR3 sequence is 15 residues long. Germline V gene data show CDR1 as MGHRA and CDR2 as YSYEKL. The CDR3 is CASSQVGFAGGEQYF. The CDR3 DNA is TGCGCCAGCAGCCAAGTCGGATTTGCCGGGGGCGAGCAGTACTTC.

This clone has just one count. V usage is TRBV9 and J usage is TRBJ2-3; 7 positions agree with TRBD2. The CDR3 is 15 residues long. J was trimmed by 3 bases and V by 3 bases; bases with no gene match: 7. Germline V gene lookup returns CDR1 SGDLS and CDR2 YYNGEE. For the CDR3, the DNA is TGTGCCAGCAGCGCCCGGACTAGAGAGACAGATACGCAGTATTTT. Translated, it gives CASSARTRETDTQYF.

The chain employs TRBV27 and TRBJ2-3; TRBD2 aligns across 7 bases. Trimming took 7 bases from V and 4 from J; bases not matched to a gene: 17. Germline CDR1 MNHEY, CDR2 SMNVEV (reference sequence). This CDR3 spans 17 amino acids. The chain's CDR3 is CASTALSGEGRSDTQYF. The CDR3 nucleotides read TGTGCCAGCACCGCCCTTTCGGGGGAGGGCCGATCAGATACGCAGTATTTT.